The 7 T cell receptor beta chains reported below all come from one sample, sequenced in a study of T cells in Graves' hyperthyroidism and ophthalmopathy. RNA transcripts were the template for amplifying TCR beta CDR3 regions. First-round RT-PCR targeting the TCR CDR3 was performed with the HTBI primer set. Each CDR3 protein is one row after TCRdb ran MiXCR on the multiplex PCR reads. The sample has under 450,000 distinct CDR3 sequences; less than 20% are singletons. The sequenced sample was blood. All receptors come from a woman younger than 30 with Graves' hyperthyroidism.

The table lists this clonotype with many counts. This chain links TRBV2 with TRBJ1-5, with D perhaps TRBD1 (5 bases). Trimming took 5 bases from V and 7 from J, leaving 24 bases between them. CDR3 length: 17 amino acids. CDR1 SNHLY and CDR2 FYNNEI come from the germline V gene. This CDR3 reads CASSYYRDPQGRQPQHF. The CDR3 region has the DNA TGTGCCAGCAGTTACTACCGGGACCCCCAGGGAAGGCAGCCCCAGCATTTT.

This clonotype was seen only a few times. The CDR3 reads CAILTGVVVTF. CDR3 nucleotides: TGTGCCATCCTTACAGGGGTAGTGGTCACCTTC. The chain couples TRBV10-3 to TRBJ1-2; 7 bases are a match to TRBD1. This CDR3 comprises 11 residues. Germline CDR1 ENHRY, CDR2 SYGVKD. With 8 bases clipped from V and 13 bases from J, the junction kept 10 bases outside the gene matches.

V gene TRBV5-1 combines with J gene TRBJ2-3; weak D call: TRBD2 (5 bases). This CDR3 is built from 11 residues. Deletions cut 7 bases from V and 8 bases from J, with 11 bases between. Germline loops: CDR1 SGHRS, CDR2 YFSETQ. CDR3 nucleotides: TGCGCCAGCCACGGGGAGAGTACGCAGTATTTT. Amino acids: CASHGESTQYF.

The CDR3 coding sequence is TGTGCCAGCAGTCCGCGGACATTTGAGAACACTGAAGCTTTCTTT. Its protein is CASSPRTFENTEAFF. The chain is built from TRBV2 and TRBJ1-1; a weak D match, TRBD1 (5 bases). This CDR3 is 15 amino acids long. The ends were cut back, 5 bases at V and 1 base at J, with 14 bases in the middle. Per germline, CDR1 SNHLY and CDR2 FYNNEI.

This clonotype has ten or more counts. The chain uses TRBV28 and TRBJ2-5, with unresolved D. The CDR3 is 17 amino acids. The V end was cut by 3 bases, the J end by 1 base, with 18 bases between. Per the germline V gene, CDR1 is MDHEN and CDR2 is SYDVKM. The CDR3 is CASSFTLRAVVQETQYF. Written as DNA, the CDR3 is TGTGCCAGCAGTTTCACCCTTAGGGCGGTGGTCCAAGAGACCCAGTACTTC. Combining the CDR3 with reference TRBV28 and TRBJ2-5 gives the whole variable domain DVKVTQSSRYLVKRTGEKVFLECVQDMDHENMFWYRQDPGLGLRLIYFSYDVKMKEKGDIPEGYSVSREKKERFSLILESASTNQTSMYLCASSFTLRAVVQETQYFGPGTRLLVL.

This clonotype was seen at least ten times. DNA for the CDR3: TGTGCCAGCAGCTCCAAACCCTTACTAGCGGGGGGTACAGATACGCAGTATTTT. It is translated as CASSSKPLLAGGTDTQYF. The V gene is TRBV11-2, the J gene TRBJ2-3; 12 bases match TRBD2. The CDR3 length is 18 residues. Losses at the gene ends were 4 bases for V and 3 bases for J; bases not matched to a gene: 11. Looked up from germline, CDR1 is SGHAT and CDR2 is FQNNGV.

The table lists this clonotype with many counts. This rearrangement joins TRBV3-1 to TRBJ2-7; possible D gene TRBD1, 6 bases. This CDR3 spans 14 amino acids. Trimming removed 0 bases at V and 5 bases at J, with 11 bases between. Germline V lookup: CDR1 LGHDT, CDR2 YNNKEL (reference sequence). CDR3 sequence reads: CASSQDRQVDEQYF. The CDR3 DNA reads TGTGCCAGCAGCCAAGATCGACAGGTAGACGAGCAGTACTTC.